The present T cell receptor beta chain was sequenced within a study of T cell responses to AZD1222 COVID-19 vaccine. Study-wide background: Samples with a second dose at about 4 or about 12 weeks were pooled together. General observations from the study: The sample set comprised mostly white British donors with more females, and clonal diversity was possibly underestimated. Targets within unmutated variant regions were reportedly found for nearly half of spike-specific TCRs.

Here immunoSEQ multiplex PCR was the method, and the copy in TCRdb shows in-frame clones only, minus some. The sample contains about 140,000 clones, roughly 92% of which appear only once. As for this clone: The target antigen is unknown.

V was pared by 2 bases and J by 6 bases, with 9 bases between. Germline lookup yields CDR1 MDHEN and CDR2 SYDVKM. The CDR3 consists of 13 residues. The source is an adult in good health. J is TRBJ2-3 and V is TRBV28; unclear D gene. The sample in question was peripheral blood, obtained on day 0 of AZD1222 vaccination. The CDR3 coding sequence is TGTGCCAGCAGTTTAGGTTCCCCTGATACGCAGTATTTT. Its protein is CASSLGSPDTQYF.